The 7 T cell receptor beta chains presented below share a single source sample, sequenced in a study of CD8+ T cells in alopecia areata. Treatment reported: oral pan-JAK inhibitor, 5-10 mg twice daily. In each case, RNA was isolated and then reverse transcribed into cDNA as the sequencing template. Libraries were prepared by immunoSEQ multiplex PCR; TCRdb keeps only in-frame clonotypes and omits some of them. The repertoire consists of some 190,000 clones, with 55% to 70% occurring once and the leading ten covering 0.65% to 0.7%. The sample here was CD4+ T cells sorted from blood, taken at week 4, from a patient treated with tofacitinib. All receptors come from a human donor with alopecia areata.

This sequence joins TRBV25-1 and TRBJ1-5; D is possibly TRBD1 (5 bases). Germline CDR1 reads MGHDK; CDR2 reads SYGVNS. This CDR3 spans 13 amino acids. With 2 bases removed from V and 7 bases from J, the gap between germline ends came to 9 bases. The CDR3, as DNA: TGTGCCAGCAGTGAAGGGGGAAGCCAGCCCCAGCATTTT. It specifies CASSEGGSQPQHF.

This clone was seen a handful of times. J is TRBJ2-5 and V is TRBV7-8; D tentatively fits TRBD1 or TRBD2 (5 bases each). CDR3 length: 16 amino acids. Germline-derived CDR1 and CDR2 are SGHVS and FQNEAQ. V was shortened by 1 base and J by 1 base, with 13 bases between the two germline ends. The CDR3 reads CASSLERTRPQETQYF. The CDR3, as DNA: TGTGCCAGCAGCTTAGAGCGGACAAGACCCCAAGAGACCCAGTACTTC.

This clone was detected a few times. The DNA of the CDR3 is TGTGCCAGCAGTAAGGACAGGGGGATCAATGAGCAGTTCTTC. It specifies CASSKDRGINEQFF. V usage is TRBV2 and J usage is TRBJ2-1; 10 bases are shared with TRBD1. The length of the CDR3 is 14 residues. With V trimmed by 5 bases and J by 6 bases, 4 bases remained unmatched. Per the germline V gene, CDR1 is SNHLY and CDR2 is FYNNEI. The full variable domain, with the rest looked up from reference TRBV2 and TRBJ2-1, is EPEVTQTPSHQVTQMGQEVILRCVPISNHLYFYWYRQILGQKVEFLVSFYNNEISEKSEIFDDQFSVERPDGSNFTLKIRSTKLEDSAMYFCASSKDRGINEQFFGPGTRLTVL.

This clone appeared a few times. The genes are TRBV9 and TRBJ1-2, with unresolved D. Germline V gives CDR1 SGDLS, CDR2 YYNGEE. V shed 1 base and J shed 8 bases, with 9 bases lying between them. The CDR3 is 12 amino acids. This CDR3 reads CASSVSNTGYTF. DNA for the CDR3: TGTGCCAGCAGCGTATCGAACACAGGCTACACCTTC. Supplemented by reference TRBV9 and TRBJ1-2, the full variable domain reads DSGVTQTPKHLITATGQRVTLRCSPRSGDLSVYWYQQSLDQGLQFLIQYYNGEERAKGNILERFSAQQFPDLHSELNLSSLELGDSALYFCASSVSNTGYTFGSGTRLTVV.

This sequence joins TRBV30 and TRBJ1-4; TRBD1 is a possible D gene (5 bases). CDR1 GTSNPN and CDR2 SVGIG come from the germline V gene (reference sequence). Trimming took 4 bases from V and 4 from J, leaving 13 bases between them. CDR3 size: 14 residues. CDR3 loop: CAWKRGANNEKLFF. CDR3 coding DNA: TGTGCCTGGAAAAGAGGGGCGAATAATGAAAAACTGTTTTTT. Based on the CDR3 plus reference TRBV30 and TRBJ1-4, the full variable domain is SQTIHQWPATLVQPVGSPLSLECTVEGTSNPNLYWYRQAAGRGLQLLFYSVGIGQISSEVPQNLSASRPQDRQFILSSKKLLLSDSGFYLCAWKRGANNEKLFFGSGTQLSVL.

This clone has just a few counts. This chain connects TRBV6-6 to TRBJ2-7; D is unclear. This CDR3 is built from 12 residues. V was cut by 6 bases and J by 5 bases, with 11 bases left in between. From germline, CDR1 is MNHNY and CDR2 SVGAGI (reference sequence). CDR3 amino acids: CASRDVVNEQYF. CDR3 sequence (DNA): TGTGCCAGCAGAGACGTGGTTAACGAGCAGTACTTC.

This chain uses TRBV6-1 with TRBJ2-4; TRBD1 matches 9 bases. With 3 bases clipped from V and 9 bases from J, the junction kept 9 bases outside the gene matches. From germline, CDR1 is MNHNS and CDR2 SASEGT. There are 15 residues in the CDR3. As DNA, the CDR3 is TGTGCCAGCAGTGAGACAAGGGACAGGGCTTCCATTCAGTACTTC. This codes for CASSETRDRASIQYF.